This section outlines one T cell receptor (beta chain) sequence together with its context. Its specificity is not known. This sample stems from a study of identical twins. Overall study findings and caveats: The study drew conclusions from cross-sectional statistical analysis, not from following the same donors.

Only healthy Caucasians were included as donors. TCRdb fed the 5' RACE reads into MiXCR, producing one record per CDR3 protein. This table has 550,000 to 700,000 distinct CDR3 sequences, roughly 9.9% appearing once. The sample was also reused in another study, on yellow fever vaccine responses in identical twins. From that report: Twins' vaccine T cell responses reportedly seemed partly convergent and partly personalized.

The source material was PBMCs. The receptor was derived from a woman under 30 in good health.

The CDR3 sequence is CASRTGLAKTYEQYF. The CDR3 DNA reads as TGTGCCAGCAGAACAGGGCTAGCGAAGACCTACGAGCAGTACTTC. The gene calls are TRBV11-2 and TRBJ2-7; possibly TRBD1 or TRBD2 for D (6 bases each). Germline loops: CDR1 SGHAT, CDR2 FQNNGV. The CDR3 totals 15 residues. The germline V and J ends were trimmed by 6 bases and 2 bases, with 17 bases remaining between them.